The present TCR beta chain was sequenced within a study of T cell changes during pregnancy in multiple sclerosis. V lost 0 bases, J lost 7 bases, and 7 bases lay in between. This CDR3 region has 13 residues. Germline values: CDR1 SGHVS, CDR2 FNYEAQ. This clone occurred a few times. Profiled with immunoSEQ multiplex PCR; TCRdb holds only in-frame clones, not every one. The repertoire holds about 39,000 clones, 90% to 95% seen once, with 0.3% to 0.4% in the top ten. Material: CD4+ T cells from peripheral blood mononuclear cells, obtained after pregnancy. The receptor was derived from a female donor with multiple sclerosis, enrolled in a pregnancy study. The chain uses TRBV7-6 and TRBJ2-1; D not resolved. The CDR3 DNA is TGTGCCAGCAGCTTAGCGGCCCTGAATGAGCAGTTCTTC. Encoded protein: CASSLAALNEQFF.